This T cell receptor (beta chain) emerged from a study of shared clonotypes between healthy human individuals. About the research overall: Sampling drew on donors who were a couple of women and a few men aged 18 to 49.

Method: immunoSEQ multiplex PCR; TCRdb's copy keeps in-frame clones and lacks some. Among some 690,000 clones listed, about 90% were seen once. Donors were healthy HIV-negative adults without recently reported acute infections or vaccinations. Those who donated, Caucasian adults without exception, all lived in Nashville, Tennessee. This CDR3 is built from 13 residues. The V and J ends lost 6 bases and 5 bases respectively, with 13 bases between them. Germline CDR1 reads MNHNS; CDR2 reads SASEGT. The sequence derives from a man in his late teens or twenties in good health. Some clones in this sample may be carry-over from other donors' samples. The sample taken for sequencing was memory CD8+ T cells from PBMCs. Sample subset: CD45RO+ cells pooled with CCR7-negative TemRA cells. The rearrangement uses TRBV6-1 and TRBJ1-2; D remains unclear. This CDR3 is CASRVDGFYGYTF. The CDR3 nucleotides read TGTGCCAGCAGAGTAGACGGGTTTTATGGCTACACCTTC.